The clone carrying this T cell receptor (beta chain) was found many times. Its antigen remains unidentified. These data belong to a study of Graves' ophthalmopathy and Graves' hyperthyroidism. Germline CDR1 reads MGHDK; CDR2 reads SYGVNS. The V and J ends lost 1 base and 1 base respectively, with 8 bases between them. The CDR3 sequence is 14 residues long. Clinical symptoms, serum thyroxine, TRAb, thyroid ultrasound and orbital computed tomography determined diagnosis. Amplification of the TCR beta CDR3 regions used RNA transcripts (as template). Second-round multiplex PCR came after a first-round RT-PCR that employed HTBI primers. TCRdb processed the multiplex PCR reads anew with MiXCR; each CDR3 protein has one entry. The data show 400,000 to 450,000 distinct CDR3 sequences, with 21% seen just once and under 3.5% held by the top ten. The study's findings and limits: Among thyroid clonotypes expanded above 0.001 frequency, most also appeared in blood. The study's model predicted ophthalmopathy progression at about 71% sensitivity and 72% to 75% specificity. Sensitivity of about 90% and specificity of 65% to 83% were achieved when a 13-signature model separated ophthalmopathy from stable hyperthyroidism.

This rearrangement joins TRBV25-1 to TRBJ2-7, with D unresolved. The sequenced sample consisted of peripheral blood. This TCR came from a woman younger than 30 with stable Graves' hyperthyroidism. The CDR3 DNA sequence: TGTGCCAGCAGTGAATGGGCCAGTTCCTACGAGCAGTACTTC. It codes for CASSEWASSYEQYF.